This entry concerns a single TCR beta chain. Its antigen remains unidentified. The record originates from a study of T cell responses to AZD1222 COVID-19 vaccine. Whole-study findings and limits: Females outnumbered males among donors, who were mostly white British; clonal diversity was possibly underestimated.

The assay was immunoSEQ multiplex PCR, and TCRdb's table has in-frame clones only and misses some. The sample carries 100,000 to 150,000 clones, under 95% recorded once. Sequenced material: peripheral blood, taken 28 days after the second AZD1222 dose. The TCR sequence derives from an adult who received the AZD1222 COVID-19 vaccine.

The DNA for the CDR3 is TGTGCCAGCAGTTACGGGGAGGGGGGCTATGGCTACACCTTC. Translation: CASSYGEGGYGYTF. V is TRBV6-2 or TRBV6-3 and J is TRBJ1-2; perhaps TRBD1 as D (6 bases). Germline V gene lookup returns CDR1 MNHEY and CDR2 SVGEGT. This CDR3 contains 14 residues. Trimming removed 2 bases from V and 4 bases from J, with 11 bases in between.